What follows are 5 T cell receptor beta chains derived from one specimen sequenced in a study of blood T cell repertoires in COVID-19. Here immunoSEQ multiplex PCR was the method, and the copy in TCRdb shows in-frame clones only, minus some. The table has 100,000 to 150,000 clones, 60% to 80% seen once. Sequencing was carried out using peripheral blood. All receptors come from a man at least 80 years old with COVID-19, enrolled during active disease.

About this clone: Different DNA sequences within this sample yield the same CDR3. V gene TRBV6-5 combines with J gene TRBJ2-7; TRBD1 is a possible D gene (5 bases). The CDR3 is 13 residues long. The germline V gene encodes CDR1 MNHEY and CDR2 SVGAGI. Trimming stripped 4 bases from V and 3 bases from J, with 10 bases between. The CDR3 region has the DNA TGTGCCAGCAGTTTAGGACAAGGCTACGAGCAGTACTTC. This translates into CASSLGQGYEQYF.

The chain links TRBV28 to TRBJ2-7; 9 positions agree with TRBD1. The CDR3 has 14 residues. CDR1 and CDR2 from the germline V gene are MDHEN and SYDVKM. V shed 8 bases and J 2 bases; nucleotides not matched to a gene: 7. The CDR3 reads CASYTGTGTYEQYF. The DNA of the CDR3 is TGTGCCAGCTATACCGGGACAGGGACCTACGAGCAGTACTTC.

The V and J genes are TRBV12-5 and TRBJ1-2, with D possibly being TRBD1 (6 bases). Trimming removed 3 bases at V and 8 bases at J, with 13 bases between. Germline V gives CDR1 LGHNT, CDR2 FRNRAP. The CDR3 loop spans 13 amino acids. The CDR3 is CASGFGGAGGYTF. In nucleotides, the CDR3 is TGTGCTAGTGGTTTTGGGGGGGCTGGGGGCTACACCTTC.

Only one count was recorded for this clone. The chain recombines TRBV30 with TRBJ1-2; unclear D gene. The germline V gene encodes CDR1 GTSNPN and CDR2 SVGIG (reference sequence). The CDR3 is 12 amino acids. The V and J ends lost 0 bases and 7 bases respectively, with 9 bases between them. In DNA form, the CDR3 reads TGTGCCTGGAGTGTACAATATGGTGGCTACACCTTC. Protein: CAWSVQYGGYTF.

The chain has TRBV6-6 and TRBJ1-1; D not resolved. V was trimmed by 6 bases and J by 6 bases, leaving 20 bases between them. Germline CDR1 reads MNHNY; CDR2 reads SVGAGI (reference sequence). There are 15 residues in the CDR3. The CDR3 bases are TGTGCCAGCAGGCCCTCGACGGGCCAGAGGGCTGAAGCTTTCTTT. This sequence encodes CASRPSTGQRAEAFF.